The rows below give T cell receptor beta chains drawn from one sample of a study of T cell changes during pregnancy in multiple sclerosis. The assay was immunoSEQ multiplex PCR, and TCRdb's table has in-frame clones only and misses some. This table holds around 36,000 clones, roughly 91% found once. The sample was CD8+ T cells from peripheral blood mononuclear cells, taken before pregnancy. The receptor source for this set is a female donor with multiple sclerosis, enrolled in a pregnancy study. Each CDR3 is given with its conserved first and last residue. Each record gives: D gene, V gene, clone size, J gene, CDR3 DNA, CDR3 protein. The D gene is left open where the match is weak. Some rows mark clone size as missing; the rest say once, few, many or name a class of expanded clone.

-,TRBV28,-,TRBJ2-1,TGTGCCAGCAGTCCCCTGATGGCTAACAGTGAGCAGTTCTTC,CASSPLMANSEQFF
TRBD2,TRBV27,-,TRBJ2-5,TGTGCCAGCAGCCGACTAGCGGGAGTAGAGACCCAGTACTTC,CASSRLAGVETQYF
TRBD1,TRBV19,-,TRBJ2-3,TGTGCCAGTAGTATAGATGGACAGGGGACAGATACGCAGTATTTT,CASSIDGQGTDTQYF
-,TRBV7-3,-,TRBJ2-1,TGTGCCAGCAGCTTAAAGTCTAAGGAGACTAGACTGTTCAATGAGCAGTTCTTC,CASSLKSKETRLFNEQFF
-,TRBV4-3,-,TRBJ2-7,TGCGCCAGCAGCCAAGAGAACCAGGACTCAAGCTCCTACGAGCAGTACTTC,CASSQENQDSSSYEQYF
TRBD1,TRBV19,-,TRBJ2-7,TGTGCCAGTAGTATGCGGCAGGGGGTGTACGAGCAGTACTTC,CASSMRQGVYEQYF
TRBD1,TRBV27,-,TRBJ2-1,TGTGCCAGCAGTCCCTTAGACAGGGTGGGCTACAATGAGCAGTTCTTC,CASSPLDRVGYNEQFF
-,TRBV19,-,TRBJ2-1,TGTGCCAGTAGTACGGGACTCGTGAATGAGCAGTTCTTC,CASSTGLVNEQFF
TRBD1,TRBV27,-,TRBJ2-1,TGTGCCAGCAGTTTACGGGACAGGGTCCCCAATGAGCAGTTCTTC,CASSLRDRVPNEQFF
-,TRBV5-1,-,TRBJ2-7,TGCGCCAGCAGCTTGGACCTCGGTTACGAGCAGTACTTC,CASSLDLGYEQYF
TRBD2,TRBV9,-,TRBJ2-1,TGTGCCAGCAGCGTAGAGCTAGCGGGAGTTTTGGGGTACAATGAGCAGTTCTTC,CASSVELAGVLGYNEQFF
-,TRBV11-1,-,TRBJ1-4,TGTGCCAGCAGCCCAATCGGGGGGACACGATCAACTAATGAAAAACTGTTTTTT,CASSPIGGTRSTNEKLFF
TRBD1,TRBV6-1,-,TRBJ1-1,TGTGCCAGCAGCGAATCCACGGGACAGGGGGCAATTACTGAAGCTTTCTTT,CASSESTGQGAITEAFF
TRBD1,TRBV6-4,-,TRBJ2-1,TGTGCCAGCAGTGACACCGGGACAGGGGGCAATGAGCAGTTCTTC,CASSDTGTGGNEQFF
-,TRBV19,-,TRBJ2-1,TGTGCCAGTAGTGCCCGATTAGCGGCAAGCGGTGAGCAGTTCTTC,CASSARLAASGEQFF
TRBD2,TRBV2,-,TRBJ2-7,TGTGCCAGCAGTGCCAGCGGGAGGGCCGGTGGCTCCTACGAGCAGTACTTC,CASSASGRAGGSYEQYF
TRBD1,TRBV28,once,TRBJ1-4,TGTGCCAGCAGTTTATCCAGGGGGCGGAATGAAAAACTGTTTTTT,CASSLSRGRNEKLFF
-,TRBV14,-,TRBJ2-3,TGTGCCAGCAGCACCCTGGAGAGTGGGAGCACAGATACGCAGTATTTT,CASSTLESGSTDTQYF
TRBD1,TRBV4-1,-,TRBJ2-5,TGCGCCAGCAGCCACCCGGGACAGGGGGCTAATTTTCAAGAGACCCAGTACTTC,CASSHPGQGANFQETQYF
-,TRBV5-4,-,TRBJ2-2,TGTGCCAGCAGCTTACATGAGAACACCGGGGAGCTGTTTTTT,CASSLHENTGELFF
TRBD2,TRBV9,-,TRBJ2-3,TGTGCCAGCAGCGTAAACTTCCGTGGAGCGGGAACAGATACGCAGTATTTT,CASSVNFRGAGTDTQYF
TRBD1,TRBV30,-,TRBJ2-5,TGTGCCTGGAGTGTCGAGACAGGGGAGACCCAGTACTTC,CAWSVETGETQYF
-,TRBV29-1,-,TRBJ2-7,TGCAGCGTTGTGGGCCAGACCTCCTACGAGCAGTACTTC,CSVVGQTSYEQYF
-,TRBV27,-,TRBJ2-7,TGTGCCAGCAGTTTAACAGGGTGGAGTAGGTACGAGCAGTACTTC,CASSLTGWSRYEQYF
TRBD2,TRBV5-6,-,TRBJ2-1,TGTGCCAGCAGCTGGTCAGGGACTAGCATAAATGAGCAGTTCTTC,CASSWSGTSINEQFF
TRBD1,TRBV28,-,TRBJ2-1,TGTGCCAGCAGTTTATCGGGGCCCTTACAGGGGAGCTCCTACAATGAGCAGTTCTTC,CASSLSGPLQGSSYNEQFF
TRBD2,TRBV19,once,TRBJ2-1,TGTGCCAGTAGTTTTCTAGCGGGAGGGCCCGTGTTCCATGAGCAGTTCTTC,CASSFLAGGPVFHEQFF
-,TRBV7-3,-,TRBJ2-2,TGTGCCAGCAGCTACCGACCCTCAGGAGGGGGCCCGAACACCGGGGAGCTGTTTTTT,CASSYRPSGGGPNTGELFF
-,TRBV4-1,-,TRBJ1-4,TGCGCCAGCAGCACACCCGCAGGGCAGAGGACTTTT,CASSTPAGQRTF
TRBD2,TRBV28,-,TRBJ2-7,TGTGCCAGCAGTTTATTAAGGGCGGGAGCCTCCTACGAGCAGTACTTC,CASSLLRAGASYEQYF
-,TRBV2,once,TRBJ2-7,TGTGCCAGCAGAGGACAGAACTCCTACGAGCAGTACTTC,CASRGQNSYEQYF
TRBD2,TRBV10-3,-,TRBJ2-1,TGTGCCATCAGCCTTAGCGGGGGAGGGGTCAATGAGCAGTTCTTC,CAISLSGGGVNEQFF
-,TRBV21-1,-,TRBJ1-1,TGTGCCAGCAGCAAAGAAGTCGAGGGCGCGGAATCGACTGAAGCTTTCTTT,CASSKEVEGAESTEAFF
-,TRBV10-1,-,TRBJ1-1,TGCGCCAGCAGTGAGACGGGAAGGGTTGAAGCTTTCTTT,CASSETGRVEAFF
-,TRBV4-1,-,TRBJ2-4,TGCGCCGGGCACGAAACAGGGCGGGTAGCCAAAAACATTCAGTACTTC,CAGHETGRVAKNIQYF
TRBD2,TRBV27,-,TRBJ2-1,TGTGCCAGCAGTTACAGAGGACTAGCGGGGTCCAATGAGCAGTTCTTC,CASSYRGLAGSNEQFF
-,TRBV28,once,TRBJ1-3,TGTGCCAGCAGTTTAGGAGGAGGTTACGGATCAGACTCTGGAAACACCATATATTTT,CASSLGGGYGSDSGNTIYF
-,TRBV5-4,-,TRBJ1-1,TGTGCCAGCAGCTTGGCGCCCCAGGCTGAAGCTTTCTTT,CASSLAPQAEAFF
TRBD1,TRBV9,-,TRBJ2-7,TGTGCCAGCAGCGTAGGGACAGGGAACTACGAGCAGTACTTC,CASSVGTGNYEQYF
-,TRBV9,-,TRBJ2-2,TGTGCCAGCAGCGTAGACGTGGGAGGGAACACCGGGGAGCTGTTTTTT,CASSVDVGGNTGELFF
TRBD1,TRBV28,-,TRBJ2-5,TGTGCCAGCAGTCCTGACAGGGGGCAAGAGACCCAGTACTTC,CASSPDRGQETQYF
-,TRBV29-1,-,TRBJ2-1,TGCAGCGTTGGAACCGTTGGGGAGAATCCAATGAGGAATGAGCAGTTCTTC,CSVGTVGENPMRNEQFF
-,TRBV27,-,TRBJ2-7,TGTGCCAGCAGTTTGCGGGGGCATTCTTACGAGCAGTACTTC,CASSLRGHSYEQYF
TRBD1,TRBV19,-,TRBJ1-1,TGTGCCAGTAGTAACCCTACAGGGGGCTTGAGGGACACTGAAGCTTTCTTT,CASSNPTGGLRDTEAFF
-,TRBV12-5,-,TRBJ2-1,TGTGCTAGTGGGAAAACCTTAGGACAAGAGACTTACAACAATGAGCAGTTCTTC,CASGKTLGQETYNNEQFF
TRBD2,TRBV27,-,TRBJ2-7,TGTGCCAGCAGTTACTCGACTAGCGGGAGAGATGAGCAGTACTTC,CASSYSTSGRDEQYF
TRBD1,TRBV7-9,-,TRBJ2-7,TGTGCCAGCAGCCAACAGGGGGCCCCCTCCTACGAGCAGTACTTC,CASSQQGAPSYEQYF
-,TRBV4-1,-,TRBJ2-1,TGCGCCAGCAGCCAAGATGAACTAGTCGATGAGCAGTTCTTC,CASSQDELVDEQFF
-,TRBV5-1,-,TRBJ2-7,TGCGCCAGCAGCCTGGAGGCGCTGAACGCGGCCGAGCAGTACTTC,CASSLEALNAAEQYF
TRBD1,TRBV29-1,-,TRBJ2-1,TGCAGCGTCTCAGGGGGCTCCTACAATGAGCAGTTCTTC,CSVSGGSYNEQFF
-,TRBV19,-,TRBJ2-1,TGTGCCAGTACCTTGAGCTCCTACAATGAGCAGTTCTTC,CASTLSSYNEQFF
-,TRBV28,once,TRBJ1-5,TGTGCCAGCACCCGGGGAGGGGATCAGCCCCAGCATTTT,CASTRGGDQPQHF
-,TRBV5-8,-,TRBJ2-5,TGTGCCAGCAGCTTGTGGGGGGACAGAGAGACCCAGTACTTC,CASSLWGDRETQYF
-,TRBV20-1,-,TRBJ1-1,TGCAGTGCCCATTGGGGGGGAGCTTTCTTT,CSAHWGGAFF